These 27 T cell receptor beta chains were all obtained from the same sample, sequenced in a study of T cells in Graves' hyperthyroidism and ophthalmopathy (dated by TCRdb to the late 2010s). Receptors were amplified or captured by multiplex PCR. Sequenced on an Illumina HiSeq 2000. The TCR beta CDR3 regions were amplified from the RNA transcripts. For the first round of RT-PCR on the TCR CDR3, the HTBI primer set was used together with the Qiagen OneStep RT-PCR kit. TCRdb applied fastp at Q25 and MiXCR to the public reads, then kept only in-frame beta chains. For every CDR3 protein sequence, its rows merge into one entry that carries the most common genes and DNA. This sample lists approximately 600,000 distinct CDR3 sequences; 14% were detected once. Jointly, the top ten make up roughly 7% of the sample. The source material was blood. The receptors shown here come from a young woman with Graves' ophthalmopathy.

This clonotype was detected ten times or more. The chain joins TRBV10-3 to TRBJ1-1; D is unresolved. CDR1 is ENHRY, CDR2 SYGVKD, per germline. The germline V and J ends were trimmed by 2 bases and 8 bases, with 6 bases remaining between them. CDR3 length equals 11 residues. The CDR3 DNA is TGTGCCATCAGTGAGGGCAGGGAAGCTTTCTTT. This gives the protein CAISEGREAFF.

Details on this clonotype: A much bigger clone sits one base away, suggesting this may be a read error. The chain couples TRBV6-2 or TRBV6-3 to TRBJ2-5; D perhaps matches TRBD1 (6 bases). Germline CDR1 and CDR2: MNHEY and SVGEGT. The CDR3 has 13 residues. This chain's CDR3 is CACSAGTRETQYF. In DNA form, the CDR3 reads TGTGCCTGCAGTGCCGGGACAAGGGAGACCCAGTACTTC.

This clonotype was observed many times. The rearrangement links TRBV5-6 to TRBJ1-2, with 8 bases fitting TRBD1. Germline-derived CDR1 and CDR2 are SGHDT and YYEEEE. This CDR3 contains 15 residues. Trimming at V came to 4 bases and at J to 4 bases, leaving 9 bases not matched to a gene. As DNA, the CDR3 is TGTGCCAGCAGCCCTAGGACAGGGTGGAGCTATGGCTACACCTTC. It encodes CASSPRTGWSYGYTF.

The sample holds many counts of this clonotype. The chain links TRBV7-8 to TRBJ2-5; 7 bases are a match to TRBD2. V shed 1 base and J 1 base; nucleotides not matched to a gene: 9. The V gene's germline CDR1 is SGHVS and CDR2 FQNEAQ. The CDR3 contains 17 residues. Here the CDR3 DNA reads TGTGCCAGCAGCTTAGGGCCTAGCGGAAGCGTCCAAGAGACCCAGTACTTC. This codes for CASSLGPSGSVQETQYF.

The chain recombines TRBV6-1 with TRBJ2-6; TRBD1 matches 12 bases. Germline values: CDR1 MNHNS, CDR2 SASEGT. The CDR3 length is 18 residues. V was clipped by 6 bases and J by 2 bases; unmatched bases: 8. CDR3 region: CASRIPGQGAAGANVLTF. The CDR3 coding sequence is TGTGCCAGCAGGATACCGGGACAGGGGGCGGCTGGGGCCAACGTCCTGACTTTC.

This sequence joins TRBV12-3 or TRBV12-4 and TRBJ2-7; TRBD2 matches at 12 bases. The CDR3 is 17 residues long. Trimming took 5 bases from V and 1 from J; bases not matched to a gene: 9. The CDR3 DNA follows: TGTGCCAGCAGTCCGCTAGCGGGAGGGCCTGGTTCCTACGAGCAGTACTTC. Its translation is CASSPLAGGPGSYEQYF.

In the case of this clonotype: A much bigger clone sits one base away, suggesting this may be a read error. The chain couples TRBV4-2 to TRBJ2-5, with 8 positions matching TRBD1. Germline trimming cut 1 base from V and 3 bases from J; bases unmatched to any gene: 1. Germline assignment: CDR1 LGHNA and CDR2 YNFKEQ. The CDR3 is made up of 14 amino acids. As DNA, the CDR3 is TGTGCCAGCAGCCAAGGGACAGGGAAAGAGACCCAGTACTTC. Translated, it gives CASSQGTGKETQYF.

This clonotype was seen more than once but under ten times. A read error may account for a junction end that differs from germline. The chain recombines TRBV6-6 with TRBJ2-3; 9 bases match TRBD2. Germline CDR1 and CDR2: MNHNY and SVGAGI (reference sequence). This CDR3 spans 18 amino acids. The CDR3 spells CASSYSPPGGRVTDTQYF. CDR3 sequence (DNA): TGTGCCAGCAGCTACTCCCCGCCGGGCGGGAGGGTGACGGATACGCAGTATTTT.

In its sample, this clonotype was seen many times. The CDR3 sequence is CASSPLPGRQARNTEAFF. CDR3 nucleotides: TGTGCCAGCAGCCCGCTCCCGGGCAGACAGGCGAGGAACACTGAAGCTTTCTTT. This chain connects TRBV28 to TRBJ1-1, with D possibly being TRBD1 (6 bases). The CDR3 sequence is 18 residues long. Germline lookup yields CDR1 MDHEN and CDR2 SYDVKM. Trimming removed 6 bases at V and 1 base at J, with 24 bases between.

J is TRBJ2-7 and V is TRBV7-9; 9 nucleotides match TRBD1. J was trimmed by 4 bases and V by 5 bases; bases with no gene match: 6. Per germline, CDR1 SEHNR and CDR2 FQNEAQ (reference sequence). This CDR3 region has 14 residues. The CDR3, as DNA: TGTGCCAGCAGCGCCGGGACAGGGATTTACGAGCAGTACTTC. Translating gives CASSAGTGIYEQYF.

This clonotype showed up many times. This chain uses TRBV10-3 with TRBJ1-1, with a tentative D call TRBD1 (6 bases). The CDR3 totals 16 residues. V was cut by 3 bases and J by 1 base, with 15 bases left in between. Germline CDR1 is ENHRY and CDR2 is SYGVKD. In nucleotides, the CDR3 is TGTGCCATCAGTGACGGCAGGGGATTCCCGAACACTGAAGCTTTCTTT. This encodes CAISDGRGFPNTEAFF.

This rearrangement joins TRBV4-1 to TRBJ2-7, with D possibly TRBD1 on 5 matching bases. The CDR3 spans 14 residues. Germline CDR1 MGHRA, CDR2 YSYEKL. Between the trimmed V and J ends, which lost 4 bases and 0 bases, there was a span of 10 bases. In nucleotides, the CDR3 is TGCGCCAGCAGCCTACGACAGAACTCCTACGAGCAGTACTTC. It yields the protein CASSLRQNSYEQYF.

This clonotype was counted at least ten times. The J gene is TRBJ1-2, the V gene TRBV28; the match to TRBD1 covers 9 bases. The CDR3 length is 18 residues. The germline gives CDR1 MDHEN, CDR2 SYDVKM. Trimming took 5 bases from V and 2 from J; bases not matched to a gene: 15. The CDR3 is CASSLDPLDRGDNYGYTF. CDR3 nucleotides: TGTGCCAGCAGTCTTGACCCCTTAGACAGGGGGGACAACTATGGCTACACCTTC.

This chain joins TRBV6-2 or TRBV6-3 and TRBJ1-1; possible D gene TRBD1, 6 bases. Trimming stripped 6 bases from V and 4 bases from J, with 15 bases between. The CDR3 totals 14 residues. Germline V gives CDR1 MNHEY, CDR2 SVGEGT. DNA for the CDR3: TGTGCCAGCAGGTCCCCGGGGGGGCTCACTGAAGCTTTCTTT. Translating it yields CASRSPGGLTEAFF.

This clonotype was observed many times. V usage is TRBV30 and J usage is TRBJ2-3; 7 nucleotides align to TRBD1. This CDR3 contains 14 residues. Germline values: CDR1 GTSNPN, CDR2 SVGIG (reference sequence). V lost 3 bases, J lost 3 bases, and 6 bases stayed unmatched. In DNA, the CDR3 is TGTGCCTGGAGGTGGCAGGGGGTGACAGATACGCAGTATTTT. Translating gives CAWRWQGVTDTQYF.

This clonotype has only a few counts. Here the CDR3 reads CASSYSGLNSGNTIYF. CDR3 nucleotides: TGTGCCAGCAGTTACTCGGGACTGAACTCTGGAAACACCATATATTTT. The chain links TRBV6-6 to TRBJ1-3; a weak D match, TRBD1 (5 bases). The germline V gene has CDR1 MNHNY and CDR2 SVGAGI (reference sequence). Trimming removed 0 bases at V and 0 bases at J, with 9 bases between. The CDR3 runs to 16 residues.

The V gene is TRBV12-5, the J gene TRBJ2-1; 11 bases map to TRBD1. Germline V CDR1 and CDR2: LGHNT, FRNRAP. CDR3 length equals 16 residues. Trimming took 2 bases from V and 6 from J; bases not matched to a gene: 6. This CDR3 is CASGLTGQGAFNEQFF. CDR3 in DNA: TGTGCTAGTGGTTTGACCGGACAGGGGGCATTCAATGAGCAGTTCTTC.

This clonotype was counted ten times or more. The chain links TRBV3-1 to TRBJ2-1; no reliable D call. CDR3 size: 16 residues. The V and J ends lost 0 bases and 4 bases respectively, with 13 bases between them. CDR1 and CDR2 from the germline V gene are LGHDT and YNNKEL (reference sequence). CDR3 sequence reads: CASSQEAETLYNEQFF. In DNA, the CDR3 is TGTGCCAGCAGCCAAGAGGCGGAAACCCTATACAATGAGCAGTTCTTC.

The chain joins TRBV11-2 to TRBJ1-2; D is possibly TRBD1 (6 bases). Germline V CDR1 and CDR2: SGHAT, FQNNGV. Trimming shortened V by 5 bases and J by 4 bases, and 26 bases separated the two germline ends. CDR3 length equals 18 residues. The DNA of the CDR3 is TGTGCCAGCAGCGGTAACAGGGACGTATCCCTATCCCTCTATGGCTACACCTTC. This translates into CASSGNRDVSLSLYGYTF.

This clonotype showed up many times. The chain links TRBV9 to TRBJ2-3; D is undetermined. Per the germline V gene, CDR1 is SGDLS and CDR2 is YYNGEE. V was cut by 0 bases and J by 5 bases, with 7 bases left in between. The CDR3 has 13 residues. The CDR3 loop is CASSVATVDTQYF. CDR3 sequence (DNA): TGTGCCAGCAGCGTAGCTACGGTAGATACGCAGTATTTT.

CDR3 region: CASSGGDPRDNEQFF. The CDR3 region has the DNA TGTGCCAGCTCCGGGGGGGACCCCCGCGACAATGAGCAGTTCTTC. The chain couples TRBV12-3 or TRBV12-4 to TRBJ2-1; TRBD2 aligns across 8 bases. The length of the CDR3 is 15 residues. The trim removed 8 bases at V and 5 bases at J, leaving 11 bases unmatched.

This chain connects TRBV28 to TRBJ2-7; TRBD2 matches 9 bases. V shed 5 bases and J 5 bases; nucleotides not matched to a gene: 4. This CDR3 is built from 13 residues. Germline loops: CDR1 MDHEN, CDR2 SYDVKM. The CDR3 DNA follows: TGTGCCAGCAGTCCTAGCGGGACCCACGAGCAGTACTTC. This encodes CASSPSGTHEQYF.

There are many counts of this clonotype. The rearrangement links TRBV7-3 to TRBJ2-1, with D maybe TRBD1 (6 bases). CDR1 is SGHTA and CDR2 is FQGTGA in the germline V gene. This CDR3 has 14 residues. With 5 bases removed from V and 6 bases from J, the gap between germline ends came to 14 bases. The DNA for the CDR3 is TGTGCCAGCAGCCTAAATACAGGGACCAATGAGCAGTTCTTC. It is translated as CASSLNTGTNEQFF.

Ten or more counts support this clonotype. The gene calls are TRBV6-5 and TRBJ1-1; no clear D. Germline lookup yields CDR1 MNHEY and CDR2 SVGAGI. CDR3 length: 14 amino acids. Trimming took 0 bases from V and 5 from J, leaving 10 bases between them. CDR3 in amino acids: CASSYSSGGTEAFF. As DNA, the CDR3 is TGTGCCAGCAGTTACTCTTCAGGTGGAACTGAAGCTTTCTTT.

This clonotype occurred many times. The genes are TRBV30 and TRBJ1-2; D is unresolved. V shed 3 bases and J shed 4 bases, with 6 bases lying between them. Germline V CDR1 and CDR2: GTSNPN, SVGIG (reference sequence). This CDR3 has 11 amino acids. The CDR3 sequence: CAWSPSYGYTF. The CDR3 DNA follows: TGTGCCTGGAGCCCGTCCTATGGCTACACCTTC.

This clonotype was recorded at least ten times. The chain uses TRBV2 and TRBJ2-7; 9 positions agree with TRBD2. Germline CDR1 reads SNHLY; CDR2 reads FYNNEI. The CDR3 consists of 13 residues. The V gene end was trimmed by 7 bases and the J gene end by 2 bases; junction bases not matched to a gene: 3. CDR3 nucleotide sequence: TGTGCCAGCACTCGGACTAGCGCCTACGAGCAGTACTTC. Translation gives CASTRTSAYEQYF.

The V and J genes are TRBV6-1 and TRBJ1-5; the D gene is possibly TRBD1 (5 bases). Between the trimmed V and J ends, which lost 2 bases and 7 bases, there was a span of 15 bases. Germline V CDR1 and CDR2: MNHNS, SASEGT. This CDR3 has 15 amino acids. The CDR3 sequence: CASSETPGGKQPQHF. The CDR3 coding sequence is TGTGCCAGCAGTGAAACACCCGGGGGGAAACAGCCCCAGCATTTT.